These 17 T cell receptor beta chains were all obtained from the same sample, sequenced in a study of blood T cell repertoires in COVID-19. TCRdb keeps only in-frame clones here, not all; method: immunoSEQ multiplex PCR. The sample lists some 100,000 clones, around 90% occurring once. The specimen was peripheral blood. The receptors were gathered from a man aged 45-60 years with acute or convalescent COVID-19.

The V call is TRBV4-1, the J call TRBJ1-2; tentatively, D is TRBD1 (6 bases). The length of the CDR3 is 13 residues. CDR1 and CDR2 from the germline V gene are MGHRA and YSYEKL. Trimming removed 6 bases at V and 8 bases at J, with 16 bases between. The CDR3 nucleotides are TGCGCCAGCAGTCTTCAGGGGTTTCAAGGCTACACCTTC. Protein product: CASSLQGFQGYTF.

V is TRBV30 and J is TRBJ1-6, with 8 bases lining up with TRBD1. The CDR3 is 16 amino acids. With 5 bases clipped from V and 9 bases from J, the junction kept 15 bases outside the gene matches. Germline CDR1 is GTSNPN and CDR2 is SVGIG (reference sequence). The CDR3 sequence: CAWGSQGAGIGSPLHF. The CDR3 DNA follows: TGTGCCTGGGGATCCCAGGGGGCGGGGATCGGTTCACCCCTCCACTTT.

The chain links TRBV27 to TRBJ2-1, with 7 bases that match TRBD2. The CDR3 is 14 amino acids. Germline loops: CDR1 MNHEY, CDR2 SMNVEV (reference sequence). The junction had 9 bases not matched to a gene; V was cut back by 6 bases and J by 7 bases. The DNA of the CDR3 is TGTGCCAGCAGGCAGACTAGGGAGGGGAATGAGCAGTTCTTC. The encoded protein is CASRQTREGNEQFF.

This sequence joins TRBV28 and TRBJ1-1, with no clear D. The CDR3 runs 14 residues. Germline lookup yields CDR1 MDHEN and CDR2 SYDVKM. V was shortened by 1 base and J by 5 bases, with 11 bases between the two germline ends. The CDR3 DNA sequence: TGTGCCAGCAGTTTATCGATGGGGAGGACTGAAGCTTTCTTT. This gives the protein CASSLSMGRTEAFF.

The chain uses TRBV7-9 and TRBJ1-1; possible D gene TRBD1, 5 bases. The CDR3 extends over 18 amino acids. Germline V CDR1 and CDR2: SEHNR, FQNEAQ (reference sequence). The V and J ends lost 1 base and 3 bases respectively, with 21 bases between them. The CDR3 DNA reads as TGTGCCAGCAGCTTAGGTGGTTTTGGGAAGGGGCAAGACACTGAAGCTTTCTTT. Its translation is CASSLGGFGKGQDTEAFF.

This sequence joins TRBV19 and TRBJ1-3; D is uncertain. This CDR3 has 13 amino acids. Trimming left V 7 bases short and J 2 bases short, with 9 bases between. The V gene's germline CDR1 is LNHDA and CDR2 SQIVND (reference sequence). The CDR3 bases are TGTGCCAGTACCCCAATTGCTGGAAACACCATATATTTT. The encoded protein is CASTPIAGNTIYF.

This clone occurred a few times. This chain links TRBV19 with TRBJ2-5; no reliable D call. V shed 5 bases and J shed 5 bases, with 24 bases lying between them. The CDR3 extends over 17 amino acids. Germline V gene lookup returns CDR1 LNHDA and CDR2 SQIVND (reference sequence). The CDR3 is CASSPLLGIPAPETQYF. CDR3 DNA: TGTGCCAGTAGTCCCCTTCTTGGCATCCCCGCCCCGGAGACCCAGTACTTC. The whole variable domain, remainder taken from reference TRBV19 and TRBJ2-5, is DGGITQSPKYLFRKEGQNVTLSCEQNLNHDAMYWYRQDPGQGLRLIYYSQIVNDFQKGDIAEGYSVSREKKESFPLTVTSAQKNPTAFYLCASSPLLGIPAPETQYFGPGTRLLVL.

The chain joins TRBV24-1 to TRBJ2-2, with 8 bases fitting TRBD1. The CDR3 covers 14 residues. Trimming at V came to 4 bases and at J to 5 bases, leaving 2 bases not matched to a gene. Germline values: CDR1 KGHDR, CDR2 SFDVKD. CDR3 nucleotides: TGTGCCACCAGTGACCACAGGGGGACCGGGGAGCTGTTTTTT. Its translation is CATSDHRGTGELFF.

This clone came up many times. The chain uses TRBV7-8 and TRBJ2-2; a possible D gene is TRBD2 (5 bases). There are 13 residues in the CDR3. CDR1 and CDR2 from the germline V gene are SGHVS and FQNEAQ. V was cut by 6 bases and J by 5 bases, with 10 bases left in between. The CDR3 spells CASSYGSTGELFF. The CDR3, as DNA: TGTGCCAGCAGTTATGGGAGTACCGGGGAGCTGTTTTTT.

The J gene is TRBJ2-1, the V gene TRBV19; 10 bases match TRBD2. J was trimmed by 4 bases and V by 4 bases; bases with no gene match: 7. The CDR3 extends over 16 amino acids. CDR1 is LNHDA and CDR2 is SQIVND in the germline V gene (reference sequence). This chain's CDR3 is CASSRGAGGVYNEQFF. The CDR3 coding sequence is TGTGCCAGTAGTAGGGGAGCGGGGGGGGTTTACAATGAGCAGTTCTTC. The full variable domain, completed using reference TRBV19 and TRBJ2-1, is DGGITQSPKYLFRKEGQNVTLSCEQNLNHDAMYWYRQDPGQGLRLIYYSQIVNDFQKGDIAEGYSVSREKKESFPLTVTSAQKNPTAFYLCASSRGAGGVYNEQFFGPGTRLTVL.

V is TRBV12-5 and J is TRBJ2-5, with D maybe TRBD1 (5 bases). CDR3 length: 15 amino acids. Germline V gene data show CDR1 as LGHNT and CDR2 as FRNRAP. V lost 5 bases to trimming and J lost 0 bases, with 13 bases between them. CDR3 sequence (DNA): TGTGCTAGTGGTACAACGAAGGGGTACCAAGAGACCCAGTACTTC. It yields the protein CASGTTKGYQETQYF.

This chain joins TRBV5-1 and TRBJ1-5; TRBD1 matches 7 bases. CDR3 length equals 15 residues. The V segment lost 4 bases and the J segment 0 bases; nucleotides outside the gene matches: 4. CDR1 and CDR2 from the germline V gene are SGHRS and YFSETQ. The CDR3 here is CASSVTGDSNQPQHF. The CDR3 DNA is TGCGCCAGCAGCGTTACAGGGGATAGCAATCAGCCCCAGCATTTT.

The count of this clone is one. The V gene is TRBV7-2, the J gene TRBJ2-5, with 9 positions matching TRBD2. CDR1 is SGHTA, CDR2 FQGNSA, per germline. The CDR3 contains 16 residues. With 5 bases clipped from V and 4 bases from J, the junction kept 11 bases outside the gene matches. The DNA for the CDR3 is TGTGCCAGCAGCATAATGGGTAGCGGGGGTCGAGAGACCCAGTACTTC. It translates to CASSIMGSGGRETQYF. Full variable domain (remainder filled in from reference TRBV7-2 and TRBJ2-5): GAGVSQSPSNKVTEKGKDVELRCDPISGHTALYWYRQSLGQGLEFLIYFQGNSAPDKSGLPSDRFSAERTGGSVSTLTIQRTQQEDSAVYLCASSIMGSGGRETQYFGPGTRLLVL.

This clone showed up just once. The gene calls are TRBV29-1 and TRBJ2-1; weak D call: TRBD2 (6 bases). The CDR3 has 14 residues. V dropped 7 bases and J dropped 9 bases, with 22 bases sitting between them. Germline values: CDR1 SQVTM, CDR2 ANQGSEA. CDR3 region: CSAGESGWAGEQFF. In nucleotides, the CDR3 is TGCAGCGCTGGCGAAAGCGGGTGGGCGGGTGAGCAGTTCTTC.

The chain carries TRBV6-2 or TRBV6-3 and TRBJ2-7; TRBD1 matches at 8 bases. Germline CDR1 MNHEY, CDR2 SVGEGT. Trimming cost V 5 bases and J 5 bases; bases outside gene matches: 11. CDR3 size: 15 residues. CDR3 nucleotides: TGTGCCAGCAGTCGAGCTCGGGCAGGGGGCGACGAGCAGTACTTC. Residues: CASSRARAGGDEQYF.

This clone was detected only once. This chain connects TRBV19 to TRBJ2-2, with D tentatively TRBD2 (5 bases). Trimming cost V 1 base and J 6 bases, with 12 bases left between them. CDR3 length: 15 amino acids. The germline gives CDR1 LNHDA, CDR2 SQIVND (reference sequence). CDR3 sequence (DNA): TGTGCCAGTAGTATAGGCCTTAGAGGGTCCGGGGAGCTGTTTTTT. Residues: CASSIGLRGSGELFF.

The V and J genes are TRBV10-3 and TRBJ1-1; no reliable D call. Trimming cost V 0 bases and J 7 bases, with 15 bases left between them. The germline CDR1 and CDR2 sequences are ENHRY and SYGVKD. CDR3 length: 15 residues. The CDR3 DNA is TGTGCCATCAGTGAGTCTGGCGGAAGTAATAATGAAGCTTTCTTT. Translation gives CAISESGGSNNEAFF.